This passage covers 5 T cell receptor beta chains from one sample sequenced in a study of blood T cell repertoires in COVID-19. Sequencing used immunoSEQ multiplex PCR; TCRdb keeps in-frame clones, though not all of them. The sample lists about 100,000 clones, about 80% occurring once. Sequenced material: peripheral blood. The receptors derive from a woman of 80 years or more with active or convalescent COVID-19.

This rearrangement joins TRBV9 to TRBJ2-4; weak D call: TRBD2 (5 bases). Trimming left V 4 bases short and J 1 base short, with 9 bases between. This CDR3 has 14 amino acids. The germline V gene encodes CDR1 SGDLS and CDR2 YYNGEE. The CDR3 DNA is TGTGCCAGCAGCACTAGAGGGGCCAAAAACATTCAGTACTTC. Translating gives CASSTRGAKNIQYF.

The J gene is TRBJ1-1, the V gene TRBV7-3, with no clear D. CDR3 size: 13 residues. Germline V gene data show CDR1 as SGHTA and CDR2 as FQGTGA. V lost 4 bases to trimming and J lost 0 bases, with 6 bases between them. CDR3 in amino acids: CASSSNMNTEAFF. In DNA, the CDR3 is TGTGCCAGCAGCTCCAACATGAACACTGAAGCTTTCTTT.

In DNA, the CDR3 is TGTGCCAGCAGTTTGGAGGGGAAGTACGAGCAGTACTTC. It translates to CASSLEGKYEQYF. This sequence joins TRBV27 and TRBJ2-7, with TRBD2 as a possible D gene (6 bases). V lost 3 bases and J 4 bases, leaving 10 bases between the germline ends. Looked up from germline, CDR1 is MNHEY and CDR2 is SMNVEV (reference sequence). CDR3 length: 13 residues.

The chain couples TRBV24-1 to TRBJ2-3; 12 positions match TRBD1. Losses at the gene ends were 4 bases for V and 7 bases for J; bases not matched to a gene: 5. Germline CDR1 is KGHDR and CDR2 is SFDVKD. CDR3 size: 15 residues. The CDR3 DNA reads TGTGCCACCAGTGACCCGGGACAGGGGGCAAATACGCAGTATTTT. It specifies CATSDPGQGANTQYF.

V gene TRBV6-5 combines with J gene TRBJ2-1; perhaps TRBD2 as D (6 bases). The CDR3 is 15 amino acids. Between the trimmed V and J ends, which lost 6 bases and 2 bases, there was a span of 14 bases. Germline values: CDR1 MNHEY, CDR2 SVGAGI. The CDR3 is CASRGGGSTYNEQFF. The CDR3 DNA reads TGTGCCAGCAGGGGTGGGGGGAGTACCTACAATGAGCAGTTCTTC.